The entry that follows covers one TCR beta chain sequence. The source of the sample is a study of control samples from healthy donors and cancer patients. Sequenced by immunoSEQ multiplex PCR; TCRdb stores in-frame clones only, minus some. Among under 200,000 clones, about 86% were seen once, and the ten largest hold roughly 5.3%. Germline assignment: CDR1 SGHRS and CDR2 YFSETQ. The V end lost 1 base, the J end lost 4 bases, and 8 bases lay between the germline ends. The CDR3 covers 13 residues. Sequencing used blood. The TCR comes from a woman aged 30 to 39 in good health. V is TRBV5-1 and J is TRBJ1-1; no clear D gene. The CDR3 spells CASSLSSGTEAFF. The CDR3 DNA reads TGCGCCAGCAGCTTGTCTTCGGGCACTGAAGCTTTCTTT.